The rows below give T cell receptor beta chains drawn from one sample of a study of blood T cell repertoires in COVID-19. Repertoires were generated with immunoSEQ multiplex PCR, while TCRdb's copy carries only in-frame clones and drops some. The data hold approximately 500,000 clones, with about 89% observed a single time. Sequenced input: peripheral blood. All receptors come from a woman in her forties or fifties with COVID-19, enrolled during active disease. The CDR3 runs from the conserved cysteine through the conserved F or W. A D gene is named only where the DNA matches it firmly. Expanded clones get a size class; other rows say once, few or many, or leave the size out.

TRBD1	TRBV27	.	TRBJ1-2	TGTGCCAGCAGTTTGGCGCCAGGGGGGCACTACACCTTC	CASSLAPGGHYTF
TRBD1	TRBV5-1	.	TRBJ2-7	TGCGCCAGCAGCTGGGAAACCCAGGGGGTAGGCAGCGAGCAGTACTTC	CASSWETQGVGSEQYF
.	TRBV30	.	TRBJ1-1	TGTGCCTGGAGGACAGGACTGAACACTGAAGCTTTCTTT	CAWRTGLNTEAFF
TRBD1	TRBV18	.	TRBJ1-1	TGTGCCAGCTCAAGGGACAGGAACACTGAAGCTTTCTTT	CASSRDRNTEAFF
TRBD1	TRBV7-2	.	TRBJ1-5	TGTGCCAGCAGCTTTGAAGGGGGCTATAGCAATCAGCCCCAGCATTTT	CASSFEGGYSNQPQHF
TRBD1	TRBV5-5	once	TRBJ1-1	TGTGCCAGCAGCTTGACCGGGACAGGGGTGAACACTGAAGCTTTCTTT	CASSLTGTGVNTEAFF
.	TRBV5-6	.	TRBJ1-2	TGTGCCAGCAGCTTCCCCACTAACTATGGCTACACCTTC	CASSFPTNYGYTF
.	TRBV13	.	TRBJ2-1	TGTGCCAGCAGCGAAGTGGGCCCAGGATACAATGAGCAGTTCTTC	CASSEVGPGYNEQFF
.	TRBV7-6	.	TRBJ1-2	TGTGCCAGCAGCTCCGGCGGGGGGCGGAGGGAGGACTATGGCTACACCTTC	CASSSGGGRREDYGYTF
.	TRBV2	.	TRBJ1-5	TGTGCCAGCAGTGTTTCGGCAGGTAATCAGCCCCAGCATTTT	CASSVSAGNQPQHF
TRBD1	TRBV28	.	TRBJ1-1	TGTGCCAGCACCCGGGACAGAGATACTGAAGCTTTCTTT	CASTRDRDTEAFF
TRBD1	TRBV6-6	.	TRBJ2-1	TGTGCCAGCAGTCCCGGGACAGTCCATGAGCAGTTCTTC	CASSPGTVHEQFF
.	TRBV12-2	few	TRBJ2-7	TGTGCAAGTCGCTCCCCTCGGTGGTTGGTGGGGAGATCCTACGAGCAGTACTTC	CASRSPRWLVGRSYEQYF
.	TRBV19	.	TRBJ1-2	TGTGCCAGTAGTATTGGTTTGGGTCGCGGGGGCTACACCTTC	CASSIGLGRGGYTF
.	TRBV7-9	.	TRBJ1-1	TGTGCCAGCAGCTTAGCGCCTGGCGGGAACACTGAAGCTTTCTTT	CASSLAPGGNTEAFF
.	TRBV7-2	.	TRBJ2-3	TGTGCCAGCAGCTTATTTAAAGCGGACACAGATACGCAGTATTTT	CASSLFKADTDTQYF
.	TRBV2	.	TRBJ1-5	TGTGCCAGCAGTGTCTACGGGCTAGCCGATCAGCCCCAGCATTTT	CASSVYGLADQPQHF
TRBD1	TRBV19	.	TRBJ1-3	TGTGCCAGTCGACCCCGGGACAGGTCCTCTGGAAACACCATATATTTT	CASRPRDRSSGNTIYF
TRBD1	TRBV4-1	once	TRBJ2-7	TGCGCCAGCAGCCAACCCGACCGGACAGGGGTAAATTCCGAGCAGTACTTC	CASSQPDRTGVNSEQYF
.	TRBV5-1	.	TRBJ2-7	TGCGCCAGCAGCTTCAAGGGTTGGCAGGGTTCCTACGAGCAGTACTTC	CASSFKGWQGSYEQYF
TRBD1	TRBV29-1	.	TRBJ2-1	TGCAGCGTTGAGGGGGACAGCTCCTACAATGAGCAGTTCTTC	CSVEGDSSYNEQFF
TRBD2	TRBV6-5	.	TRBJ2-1	TGTGCCAGCTCTTTGCTCGGGGGGGGTGAGCAGTTCTTC	CASSLLGGGEQFF
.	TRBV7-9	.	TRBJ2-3	TGTGCCAGCAGCCTCACAGATACGCAGTATTTT	CASSLTDTQYF
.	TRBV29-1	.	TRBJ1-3	TGCAGCGTGGGGGGAAGGATGTTGGACACCATATATTTT	CSVGGRMLDTIYF
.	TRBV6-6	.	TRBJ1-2	TGTGCCAGCACCGAGACAGAGCAGAACTATGGCTACACCTTC	CASTETEQNYGYTF
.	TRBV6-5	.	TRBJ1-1	TGTGCCAGCAGATCACAGGGAGCATCCGTGGATGAAGCTTTCTTT	CASRSQGASVDEAFF
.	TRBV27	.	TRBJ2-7	TGTGCCAGCAGCTTTAGCGCTGGCCCTTACGAGCAGTACTTC	CASSFSAGPYEQYF
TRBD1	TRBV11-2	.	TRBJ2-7	TGTGCCAGCAGCACCGGGACAGGGGCCTACGAGCAGTACTTC	CASSTGTGAYEQYF
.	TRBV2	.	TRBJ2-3	TGTGCCAGCAGGGGAGGATCACCCGGAGATACGCAGTATTTT	CASRGGSPGDTQYF
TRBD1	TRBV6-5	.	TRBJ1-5	TGTGCCAGCAGTTCGACAGGGCCGGGGGCCAATCAGCCCCAGCATTTT	CASSSTGPGANQPQHF
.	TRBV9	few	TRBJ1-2	TGTGCCAGCAGCGTCGCGGGGGGCTCGTCCTATGGCTACACCTTC	CASSVAGGSSYGYTF
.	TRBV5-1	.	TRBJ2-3	TGCGCCAGCAGCTTGTTAACGGAGCCAGGGACGCAGTATTTT	CASSLLTEPGTQYF
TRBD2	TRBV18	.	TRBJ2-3	TGTGCCAGCTCACCGAGCGGGGGGGCAAATACGCAGTATTTT	CASSPSGGANTQYF
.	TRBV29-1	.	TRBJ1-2	TGCAGCGTTGGACAGCTTAACTATGGCTACACCTTC	CSVGQLNYGYTF
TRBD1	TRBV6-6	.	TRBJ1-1	TGTGCCAGCACCCTATCCGAGGGGGCAGCGGAAGCTTTCTTT	CASTLSEGAAEAFF
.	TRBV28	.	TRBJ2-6	TGTGCCAGCAGTTTAATTACTCGGGCCAACGTCCTGACTTTC	CASSLITRANVLTF
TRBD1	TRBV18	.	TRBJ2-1	TGTGCCAGCTCGCCGGGACAGGGCGATGAGCAGTTCTTC	CASSPGQGDEQFF
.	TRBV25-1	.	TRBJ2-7	TGTGCCAGCAGTGCGGATGGAGACGAGCAGTACTTC	CASSADGDEQYF
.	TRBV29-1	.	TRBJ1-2	TGCAGCGTTGGAGCTAGGCACTATGGCTACACCTTC	CSVGARHYGYTF
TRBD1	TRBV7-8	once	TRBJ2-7	TGTGCCAGCAGCTTCGGCCAGGGGGTAACCTACGAGCAGTACTTC	CASSFGQGVTYEQYF
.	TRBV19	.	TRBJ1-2	TGTGCCAGCGGGGGAGGAACTATCGGCTACACCTTC	CASGGGTIGYTF
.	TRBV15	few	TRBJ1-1	TGTGCCACCAGCAGAGTGAGGGCGTCAGGCACTGAAGCTTTCTTT	CATSRVRASGTEAFF
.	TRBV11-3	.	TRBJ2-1	TGTGCCAGCAGCTTAGTCGCGGGGGCCCTAGGAGAGCAGTTCTTC	CASSLVAGALGEQFF
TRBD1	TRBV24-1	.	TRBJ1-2	TGTGCCACCAGTGAGTGTGGCAGGGGGTCGGATGGCTACACCTTC	CATSECGRGSDGYTF
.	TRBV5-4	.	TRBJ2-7	TGTGCCAGCAGTTTTCCACGGGCAGGGTTCGGAGAGCAGTACTTC	CASSFPRAGFGEQYF
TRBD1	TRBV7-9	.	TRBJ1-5	TGTGCCAGCAGCTCAGAAGGGACAGGGGGGAATCAGCCCCAGCATTTT	CASSSEGTGGNQPQHF
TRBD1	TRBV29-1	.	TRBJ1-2	TGCAGCGCAAGGACAGGGAATGGCTACACCTTC	CSARTGNGYTF
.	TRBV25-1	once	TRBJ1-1	TGTGCCAGCAGTGGGGGCAGGATGAACACTGAAGCTTTCTTT	CASSGGRMNTEAFF